This T cell receptor beta chain was recovered during a study of Graves' ophthalmopathy and Graves' hyperthyroidism. RNA transcripts were the template, and TCR beta CDR3 regions were amplified from them. RT-PCR with HTBI primers came first, then second-round multiplex PCR. Each CDR3 protein is one row after TCRdb ran MiXCR on the multiplex PCR reads. The profile covers about 620,000 distinct CDR3 sequences, with 22% appearing a single time and approximately 7.7% taken by the ten largest. V shed 6 bases and J 6 bases; nucleotides not matched to a gene: 11. Germline V CDR1 and CDR2: ENHRY, SYGVKD. The CDR3 consists of 16 residues.

The specimen sequenced was peripheral blood. This rearrangement joins TRBV10-3 to TRBJ1-1; TRBD1 aligns across 12 bases. The TCR originated in a woman aged 18-29 years with stable Graves' hyperthyroidism. Some clones in this sample may be carry-over from other donors' samples. The chain's CDR3 is CAISAKAGTGGSEAFF. CDR3 coding DNA: TGTGCCATCAGCGCCAAAGCCGGGACAGGGGGCTCTGAAGCTTTCTTT.